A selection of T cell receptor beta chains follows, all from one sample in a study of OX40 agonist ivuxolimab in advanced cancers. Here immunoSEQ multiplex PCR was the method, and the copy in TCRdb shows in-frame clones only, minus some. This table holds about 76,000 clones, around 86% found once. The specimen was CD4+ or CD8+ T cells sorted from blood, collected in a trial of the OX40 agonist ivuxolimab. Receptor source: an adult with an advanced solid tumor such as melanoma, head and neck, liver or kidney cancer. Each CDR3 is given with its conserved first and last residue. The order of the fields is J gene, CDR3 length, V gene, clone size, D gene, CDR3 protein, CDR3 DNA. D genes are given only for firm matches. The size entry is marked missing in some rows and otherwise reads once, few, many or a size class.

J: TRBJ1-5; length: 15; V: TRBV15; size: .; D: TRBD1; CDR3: CATSREDRGNQPQHF; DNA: TGTGCCACCAGCAGAGAGGACAGGGGCAATCAGCCCCAGCATTTT
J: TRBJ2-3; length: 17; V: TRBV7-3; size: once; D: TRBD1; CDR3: CASSLWAGGQGTDTQYF; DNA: TGTGCCAGCAGCTTATGGGCTGGAGGACAGGGCACAGATACGCAGTATTTT
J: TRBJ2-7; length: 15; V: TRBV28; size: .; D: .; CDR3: CASSFSSGVVYEQYF; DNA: TGTGCCAGCAGTTTTTCTTCGGGGGTAGTCTACGAGCAGTACTTC
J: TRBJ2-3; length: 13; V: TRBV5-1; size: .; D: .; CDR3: CASSLEPPDTQYF; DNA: TGCGCCAGCAGCTTGGAGCCTCCAGATACGCAGTATTTT
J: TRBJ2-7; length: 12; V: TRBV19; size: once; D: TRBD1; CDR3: CASRDSLYEQYF; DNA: TGTGCCAGTCGGGACAGCCTCTACGAGCAGTACTTC
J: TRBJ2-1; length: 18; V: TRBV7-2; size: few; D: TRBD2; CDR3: CASSKAVGASGRRGEQFF; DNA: TGTGCCAGCAGCAAAGCGGTAGGGGCTAGCGGGAGGAGGGGTGAGCAGTTCTTC
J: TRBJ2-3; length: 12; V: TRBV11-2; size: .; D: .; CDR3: CASRNLTDTQYF; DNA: TGTGCCAGCAGGAATCTCACAGATACGCAGTATTTT
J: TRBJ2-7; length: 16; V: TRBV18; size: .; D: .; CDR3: CASSPPGDRQTYEQYF; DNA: TGTGCCAGCTCACCCCCTGGCGACAGACAGACCTACGAGCAGTACTTC
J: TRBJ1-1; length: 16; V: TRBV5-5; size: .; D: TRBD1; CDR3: CASSFRDRDDRAEAFF; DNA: TGTGCCAGCAGCTTCCGGGACAGGGATGATCGCGCTGAAGCTTTCTTT
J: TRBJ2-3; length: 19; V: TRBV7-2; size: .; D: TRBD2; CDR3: CASSPRFVLRGRALDTQYF; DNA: TGTGCCAGCAGCCCGCGGTTTGTCCTTCGCGGGAGGGCCTTGGATACGCAGTATTTT
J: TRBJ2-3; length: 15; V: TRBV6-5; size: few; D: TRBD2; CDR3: CASSGLAGGTDTQYF; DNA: TGTGCCAGCAGTGGACTAGCGGGGGGCACAGATACGCAGTATTTT
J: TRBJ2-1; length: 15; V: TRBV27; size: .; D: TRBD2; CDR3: CASSPSGRAMNEQFF; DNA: TGTGCCAGCAGTCCTAGCGGGAGGGCCATGAATGAGCAGTTCTTC
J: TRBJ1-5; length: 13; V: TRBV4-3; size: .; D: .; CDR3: CASSQDLAQPQHF; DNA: TGCGCCAGCAGCCAAGATTTAGCCCAGCCCCAGCATTTT
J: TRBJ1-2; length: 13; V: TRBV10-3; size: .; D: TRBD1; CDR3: CAIRDRGENGYTF; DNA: TGTGCCATCCGGGACAGGGGGGAGAATGGCTACACCTTC
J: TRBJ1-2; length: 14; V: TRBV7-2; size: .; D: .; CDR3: CASSLEPSNYGYTF; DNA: TGTGCCAGCAGCTTAGAGCCCTCTAACTATGGCTACACCTTC
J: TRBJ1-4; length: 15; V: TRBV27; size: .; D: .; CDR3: CASSFISSRNEKLFF; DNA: TGTGCCAGCAGTTTTATCAGCTCAAGGAATGAAAAACTGTTTTTT
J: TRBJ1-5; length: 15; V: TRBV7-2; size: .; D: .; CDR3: CASSLGQGFGQPQHF; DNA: TGTGCCAGCAGCTTAGGCCAGGGCTTCGGTCAGCCCCAGCATTTT
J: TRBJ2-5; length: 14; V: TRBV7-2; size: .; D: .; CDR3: CASSLVAGEETQYF; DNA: TGTGCCAGCAGCTTAGTGGCAGGGGAAGAGACCCAGTACTTC
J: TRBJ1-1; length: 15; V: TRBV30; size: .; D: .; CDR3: CAWSRTSQAVYEAFF; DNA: TGTGCCTGGAGCCGGACCTCACAGGCGGTCTATGAAGCTTTCTTT
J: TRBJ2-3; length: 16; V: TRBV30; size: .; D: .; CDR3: CAWSVWLGGTYGTQYF; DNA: TGTGCCTGGAGTGTATGGCTGGGGGGGACATACGGTACGCAGTATTTT
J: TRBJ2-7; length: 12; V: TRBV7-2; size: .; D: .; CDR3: CASSLDWREQYF; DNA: TGTGCCAGCAGCTTGGACTGGCGGGAGCAGTACTTC
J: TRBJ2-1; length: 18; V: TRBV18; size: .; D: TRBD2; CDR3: CASSLDGPGLAGYNEQFF; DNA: TGTGCCAGCTCCCTCGACGGCCCGGGACTAGCGGGTTACAATGAGCAGTTCTTC
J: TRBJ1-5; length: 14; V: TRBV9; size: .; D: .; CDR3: CASSGGQINQPQHF; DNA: TGTGCCAGCAGCGGAGGACAGATCAATCAGCCCCAGCATTTT
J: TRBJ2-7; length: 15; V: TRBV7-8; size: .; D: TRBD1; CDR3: CASSPHGTGQYEQYF; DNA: TGTGCCAGCAGCCCACACGGGACAGGGCAGTACGAGCAGTACTTC
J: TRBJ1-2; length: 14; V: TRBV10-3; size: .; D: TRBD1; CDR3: CAIRPLTGVDGYTF; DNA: TGTGCCATCAGACCTTTGACAGGGGTCGATGGCTACACCTTC
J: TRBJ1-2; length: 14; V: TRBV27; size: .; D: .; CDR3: CASSLTAANYGYTF; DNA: TGTGCCAGCAGTTTAACGGCCGCTAACTATGGCTACACCTTC
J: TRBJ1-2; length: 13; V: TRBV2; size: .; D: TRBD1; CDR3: CASSGTGDYGYTF; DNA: TGTGCCAGCAGTGGGACAGGGGACTATGGCTACACCTTC